The rows below give T cell receptor beta chains drawn from one sample of a study of response to subunit inactivated influenza vaccine. Using its own MiXCR run on the RT-PCR reads, TCRdb lists one record per CDR3 protein. The sample consists of approximately 490,000 distinct CDR3 sequences, 7.2% of them appearing once. The sequencing used PBMCs from blood, collected around 2 years after vaccination. These TCRs come from a man aged 45 to 75 who received an inactivated influenza vaccine. CDR3s include the opening cysteine and the closing phenylalanine or tryptophan. Fields, in order: V gene, CDR3 protein.

v_gene: TRBV20-1; CDR3aa: CSARARGTGTNYGYTF
v_gene: TRBV2; CDR3aa: CASSELLGGHQPQHF
v_gene: TRBV28; CDR3aa: CASSFSGALTYNEQFF
v_gene: TRBV5-1; CDR3aa: CASSKEGLAGSTDTQYF
v_gene: TRBV12-3/TRBV12-4; CDR3aa: CASKGLAGGSGSYNEQFF
v_gene: TRBV20-1; CDR3aa: CSARALRRGNYGYTF
v_gene: TRBV6-1; CDR3aa: CASILDVTEAFF
v_gene: TRBV12-3/TRBV12-4; CDR3aa: CASRPSQSYEQYF
v_gene: TRBV20-1; CDR3aa: CSALPRREANSPLHF
v_gene: TRBV5-1; CDR3aa: CASNQAGGSTDTQYF
v_gene: TRBV24-1; CDR3aa: CATSDPKGTGETQYF
v_gene: TRBV5-1; CDR3aa: CASSPYAGTGIAYEQYF
v_gene: TRBV7-9; CDR3aa: CASSLGASVTDTQYF
v_gene: TRBV3-1; CDR3aa: CASSQGGTGTNEKLFF
v_gene: TRBV20-1; CDR3aa: CSANLNRGRRERIDTQYF
v_gene: TRBV19; CDR3aa: CASSRRLTGLSNQPQHF
v_gene: TRBV4-3; CDR3aa: CASSQTTNMGHGELFF
v_gene: TRBV9; CDR3aa: CASSLTQGSYNEQFF
v_gene: TRBV20-1; CDR3aa: CSARHDSNNEQFF
v_gene: TRBV6-1; CDR3aa: CASNRGLSTNTGELFF
v_gene: TRBV10-3; CDR3aa: CAISDRGAVGDTQYF
v_gene: TRBV12-3/TRBV12-4; CDR3aa: CASSFARGQGNTGKLFF
v_gene: TRBV19; CDR3aa: CASRTGTGGGKLFF
v_gene: TRBV20-1; CDR3aa: CSASLTGTETQYF
v_gene: TRBV5-6; CDR3aa: CASSLAGSGYNEQFF
v_gene: TRBV12-3/TRBV12-4; CDR3aa: CATFQGLTNTEAFF
v_gene: TRBV7-2; CDR3aa: CASSPQGGAGSPLHF
v_gene: TRBV6-5; CDR3aa: CASSSAGTGPQPQHF
v_gene: TRBV7-9; CDR3aa: CASSLDRNYPSGNTIYF
v_gene: TRBV20-1; CDR3aa: CSARVLTGSYEQYF
v_gene: TRBV4-3; CDR3aa: CASSQGFINSPLHF
v_gene: TRBV3-1; CDR3aa: CACSLRSVWTGVNEQFF
v_gene: TRBV9; CDR3aa: CASSAPNSDEQYF
v_gene: TRBV30; CDR3aa: CAWNSGPYNEQFF
v_gene: TRBV9; CDR3aa: CASSRKGAQENYGYTF
v_gene: TRBV20-1; CDR3aa: CSATSLKGLAGVGETQYF
v_gene: TRBV9; CDR3aa: CASSVEADTGELFF
v_gene: TRBV7-2; CDR3aa: CASSPQGNYGYEQYF
v_gene: TRBV10-3; CDR3aa: CAISGLTYNEQFF
v_gene: TRBV5-1; CDR3aa: CASSLGPAWTYEQYF
v_gene: TRBV18; CDR3aa: CASSAPGQVSILSGANVLTF
v_gene: TRBV3-1; CDR3aa: CASSQAVAVGEQYF
v_gene: TRBV11-2; CDR3aa: CASSLSYWGLAGLSYEQYF
v_gene: TRBV20-1; CDR3aa: CSARDPAGGSMDEQYF
v_gene: TRBV12-3/TRBV12-4; CDR3aa: CASSLFGGNTIYF
v_gene: TRBV4-2; CDR3aa: CASCQLTGGHYEQYF
v_gene: TRBV7-3; CDR3aa: CASSSRGGYTGELFF
v_gene: TRBV20-1; CDR3aa: CSASWVASGQGFHGYTF
v_gene: TRBV12-3/TRBV12-4; CDR3aa: CASSTGTGAEAFF
v_gene: TRBV20-1; CDR3aa: CSARTAIPLQKLFF
v_gene: TRBV6-1; CDR3aa: CASSPGTSYTGELFF
v_gene: TRBV20-1; CDR3aa: CSARVLPGLAPYEQYF
v_gene: TRBV20-1; CDR3aa: CSASTSTGTPQPETQYF
v_gene: TRBV9; CDR3aa: CASSVAGRPRYEQFF
v_gene: TRBV6-2/TRBV6-3; CDR3aa: CASSYAPSWEQYF
v_gene: TRBV12-2; CDR3aa: CASRPDRLVGTSSSGSGELFF
v_gene: TRBV20-1; CDR3aa: CSAAAGGSNEKLFF
v_gene: TRBV11-2; CDR3aa: CASSLDPTGGYTGELFF
v_gene: TRBV7-9; CDR3aa: CASSFLAYEQYF
v_gene: TRBV6-2/TRBV6-3; CDR3aa: CASSLGQGRVNTEAFF